A selection of T cell receptor beta chains follows, all from one sample in a study of technical replicates of blood from several donors. Method: immunoSEQ multiplex PCR; TCRdb's copy keeps in-frame clones and lacks some. The repertoire holds approximately 99,000 clones, with 95% as singletons. The sequencing sample was made of T cells isolated from PBMCs. All receptors come from a human donor in good health. Each CDR3 is given with its conserved first and last residue. The D gene is left open where the match is weak. Clone size, where shown, is once, few, many, or a class for clones that have expanded.

V gene	J gene	clone size	D gene	CDR3 protein	CDR3 DNA
TRBV7-8	TRBJ2-7	.	.	CASTPLPTSSHEQYF	TGTGCCAGCACCCCCCTCCCAACTAGTAGTCACGAGCAGTACTTC
TRBV9	TRBJ1-6	.	.	CASSVASSYNSPLHF	TGTGCCAGCAGCGTAGCTAGCTCCTATAATTCACCCCTCCACTTT
TRBV2	TRBJ2-7	.	TRBD2	CASNLEGGPGYEQYF	TGTGCCAGCAACCTCGAGGGAGGGCCTGGGTACGAGCAGTACTTC
TRBV5-1	TRBJ2-6	.	.	CASSPNSGSGANVLTF	TGCGCCAGCAGCCCTAACTCGGGGTCAGGGGCCAACGTCCTGACTTTC
TRBV6-1	TRBJ2-2	.	.	CASSDGGGTGELFF	TGTGCCAGCAGTGACGGAGGAGGCACCGGGGAGCTGTTTTTT
TRBV2	TRBJ2-7	.	.	CASSELTAGQYF	TGTGCCAGCAGTGAATTGACTGCTGGGCAGTACTTC
TRBV6-5	TRBJ2-1	.	.	CASSYLTRFGNEQFF	TGTGCCAGCAGTTACCTGACTAGATTCGGGAATGAGCAGTTCTTC
TRBV5-4	TRBJ2-1	once	TRBD1	CASSLGQGHNEQFF	TGTGCCAGCAGCTTGGGACAGGGACACAATGAGCAGTTCTTC
TRBV7-8	TRBJ1-1	.	TRBD1	CASSPYGTANTEAFF	TGTGCCAGCAGCCCATACGGGACAGCGAACACTGAAGCTTTCTTT
TRBV27	TRBJ2-1	.	TRBD2	CASSLSLAGGLNEQFF	TGTGCCAGCAGTTTATCACTAGCGGGAGGGCTCAATGAGCAGTTCTTC
TRBV19	TRBJ1-5	.	.	CASTRQVNQPQHF	TGTGCCAGCACCCGACAAGTCAATCAGCCCCAGCATTTT
TRBV14	TRBJ2-3	.	.	CASSQGAVNTDTQYF	TGTGCCAGCAGCCAAGGGGCTGTGAACACAGATACGCAGTATTTT
TRBV2	TRBJ1-3	.	TRBD1	CASDPGQGSGNTIYF	TGTGCCAGCGACCCGGGACAGGGATCTGGAAACACCATATATTTT
TRBV27	TRBJ2-5	.	.	CASSPGCKQETQYF	TGTGCCAGCAGTCCAGGATGCAAACAAGAGACCCAGTACTTC
TRBV7-6	TRBJ1-2	.	TRBD1	CASSSPSGGGYTF	TGTGCCAGCAGCTCTCCTTCAGGGGGCGGCTACACCTTC
TRBV18	TRBJ1-1	.	.	CASSPPGPTLGQVVAFF	TGTGCCAGCTCACCACCGGGGCCCACATTGGGGCAGGTCGTGGCTTTCTTT
TRBV6-1	TRBJ1-1	.	.	CASSEGPVMNTEAFF	TGTGCCAGCAGTGAAGGTCCGGTCATGAACACTGAAGCTTTCTTT
TRBV15	TRBJ2-7	.	.	CATSRDPGGRSYEQYF	TGTGCCACCAGCAGAGATCCGGGGGGCCGGTCCTACGAGCAGTACTTC
TRBV28	TRBJ2-7	.	.	CASLAYSYEQYF	TGTGCCAGCCTTGCCTACTCCTACGAGCAGTACTTC
TRBV10-1	TRBJ1-5	.	.	CASSDPAGPQHF	TGCGCCAGCAGTGATCCAGCGGGGCCCCAGCATTTT
TRBV14	TRBJ1-6	.	TRBD1	CASSQVSGTGKYNSPLHF	TGTGCCAGCAGCCAAGTAAGCGGGACAGGGAAATATAATTCACCCCTCCACTTT
TRBV7-6	TRBJ2-7	.	TRBD2	CASSLGRSGLTRSYEQYF	TGTGCCAGCAGCCTCGGGCGGTCGGGACTAACACGATCCTACGAGCAGTACTTC
TRBV27	TRBJ2-3	.	TRBD2	CASGRASTDTQYF	TGTGCCAGCGGGAGGGCTAGCACAGATACGCAGTATTTT
TRBV6-5	TRBJ1-2	.	.	CASSLTGKGNYGYTF	TGTGCCAGCAGTCTTACAGGGAAAGGAAACTATGGCTACACCTTC
TRBV7-9	TRBJ1-2	.	.	CASRITESYGYTF	TGTGCCAGCAGGATTACAGAGTCCTATGGCTACACCTTC
TRBV19	TRBJ1-5	few	.	CASSTTGFAQHF	TGTGCCAGTAGTACTACAGGGTTTGCCCAGCATTTT
TRBV6-6	TRBJ2-7	.	.	CASSYPGRLAGEQYF	TGTGCCAGCAGTTACCCGGGGAGGTTAGCAGGCGAGCAGTACTTC